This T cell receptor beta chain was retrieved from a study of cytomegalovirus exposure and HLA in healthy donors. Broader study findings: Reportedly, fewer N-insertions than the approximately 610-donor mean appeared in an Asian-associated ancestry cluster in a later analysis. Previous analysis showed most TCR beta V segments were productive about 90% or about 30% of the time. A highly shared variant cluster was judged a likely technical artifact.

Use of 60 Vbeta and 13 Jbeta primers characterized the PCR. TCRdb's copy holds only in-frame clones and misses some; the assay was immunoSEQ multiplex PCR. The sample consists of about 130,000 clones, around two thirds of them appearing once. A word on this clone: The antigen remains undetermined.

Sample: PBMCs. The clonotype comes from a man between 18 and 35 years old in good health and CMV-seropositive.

The CDR3 DNA follows: TGTGCCAGCAGCTTAGAGCGGGGGGAGGGTGTCGAGCAGTACTTC. This codes for CASSLERGEGVEQYF. The chain uses TRBV7-6 and TRBJ2-7; TRBD2 matches 9 bases. The CDR3 sequence is 15 residues long. Trimming took 1 base from V and 6 from J; bases not matched to a gene: 7. CDR1 is SGHVS, CDR2 FNYEAQ, per germline.